One and the same sample provided the 8 T cell receptor beta chains below, sequenced in a study of CD8+CD57+ T cells in acquired aplastic anemia. The template used for profiling TCR beta VDJ and CDR3 was genomic DNA. TCRdb processed the reads anew with MiXCR; each CDR3 protein has one entry. Found here are 400,000 to 450,000 distinct CDR3 sequences, roughly 64% of them singletons; the top ten hold more than 3.5%. The sequenced sample consisted of sorted CD4+, CD8+, or CD8+CD57+ T cells (not recorded which) from PBMCs. The receptors were gathered from a human donor in good health, serving as a control.

The chain has TRBV12-3 or TRBV12-4 and TRBJ1-5; D is undetermined. This CDR3 region has 15 residues. V was cut by 5 bases and J by 5 bases, with 16 bases left in between. DNA of the CDR3: TGTGCCAGCAGTCCAAACAGAGGAAGAGATCAGCCCCAGCATTTT. Protein: CASSPNRGRDQPQHF.

In its sample, this clonotype was seen many times. The chain is built from TRBV4-3 and TRBJ1-1; a possible D gene is TRBD1 (6 bases). The V gene lost 0 bases and the J gene lost 5 bases, with 16 bases spanning the gap. CDR1 and CDR2 (germline): LGHNA, YSLEER. The CDR3 length is 16 residues. In DNA form, the CDR3 reads TGCGCCAGCAGCCAAGATGGGGGGGGGGCTGGTACTGAAGCTTTCTTT. Its protein product is CASSQDGGGAGTEAFF.

The chain has TRBV19 and TRBJ1-1; the match to TRBD1 covers 7 bases. V trimming: 9 bases; J trimming: 11 bases; junction bases outside the gene matches: 24. The CDR3 has 16 amino acids. Germline-derived CDR1 and CDR2 are LNHDA and SQIVND (reference sequence). Here the CDR3 DNA reads TGTGCCAGCAGTTCACGACGTAACAGGGGAGGGATTGACGCTTTCTTT. Amino acids: CASSSRRNRGGIDAFF. The variable domain in full, completed from reference TRBV19 and TRBJ1-1, reads DGGITQSPKYLFRKEGQNVTLSCEQNLNHDAMYWYRQDPGQGLRLIYYSQIVNDFQKGDIAEGYSVSREKKESFPLTVTSAQKNPTAFYLCASSSRRNRGGIDAFFGQGTRLTVV.

Of note for this clonotype: Given the absence of the conserved phenylalanine or tryptophan at the CDR3 end, a read error is likely. The rearrangement joins TRBV7-3 to TRBJ2-7; 7 bases are a match to TRBD1. This CDR3 has 13 amino acids. The V segment lost 5 bases and the J segment 5 bases; nucleotides outside the gene matches: 6. Germline-derived CDR1 and CDR2 are SGHTA and FQGTGA. As DNA, the CDR3 is TGTGCCAGCAGCGTAGACAGGGACAACGAGCAGTACTCC. This sequence encodes CASSVDRDNEQYS.

This chain uses TRBV20-1 with TRBJ1-2; 8 nucleotides agree with TRBD1. V gave up 6 bases and J gave up 4 bases; unmatched junction bases: 10. CDR3 length: 14 amino acids. Germline V gene lookup returns CDR1 DFQATT and CDR2 SNEGSKA (reference sequence). CDR3 region: CSATGTGGPYGYTF. In DNA form, the CDR3 reads TGCAGTGCAACCGGGACAGGCGGTCCCTATGGCTACACCTTC.

Comments on this clonotype: This clone may be a read error of a much larger clone one base away. The chain is built from TRBV6-2 or TRBV6-3 and TRBJ2-1, with 10 bases fitting TRBD2. V shed 7 bases and J 8 bases; nucleotides not matched to a gene: 14. The CDR3 has 16 residues. The V gene's germline CDR1 is MNHEY and CDR2 SVGEGT. The CDR3 nucleotides read TGTGCCAGCAAAAAGCATCCAGCGGGGGGGCCGGATGAGCAGTTCTTC. It yields the protein CASKKHPAGGPDEQFF.

With regard to this clonotype: The junction departs from germline at one end; a sequencing error may be responsible. This chain uses TRBV7-8 with TRBJ1-2; no clear D gene. There are 14 residues in the CDR3. Germline CDR1 is SGHVS and CDR2 is FQNEAQ. CDR3 loop: CASSLERERVFEDF. The CDR3 coding sequence is TGTGCCAGCAGCTTAGAACGGGAAAGGGTGTTTGAGGACTTC.

The gene calls are TRBV7-9 and TRBJ1-1, with TRBD1 as a possible D gene (5 bases). Germline CDR1 is SEHNR and CDR2 is FQNEAQ (reference sequence). The ends were cut back, 3 bases at V and 12 bases at J, with 23 bases in the middle. CDR3 length equals 15 residues. The CDR3 DNA reads as TGTGCCAGCAGCTTGGGACGGGTGAATCAGCCCCAGCCTTTCTTT. It yields the protein CASSLGRVNQPQPFF. The variable domain in full, completed from reference TRBV7-9 and TRBJ1-1, reads DTGVSQNPRHKITKRGQNVTFRCDPISEHNRLYWYRQTLGQGPEFLTYFQNEAQLEKSRLLSDRFSAERPKGSFSTLEIQRTEQGDSAMYLCASSLGRVNQPQPFFGQGTRLTVV.